This T cell receptor beta chain was identified during a study of CD8+ T cells in alopecia areata. Study in general: Treatment ran 6 to 18 months, with 6 months of follow-up afterward. Whole-study findings and limits: Lesional scalp, notably in alopecia totalis/universalis, had clonality above that of normal scalp.

Concerning this clone itself: The antigen is unknown.

CDR3 length equals 15 residues. Trimming stripped 3 bases from V and 2 bases from J, with 11 bases between. The V gene's germline CDR1 is MNHEY and CDR2 SMNVEV (reference sequence). Sequencing used cDNA as its template, made by extracting RNA and reverse transcribing it. Sequencing used immunoSEQ multiplex PCR; TCRdb keeps in-frame clones, though not all of them. The repertoire consists of approximately 65,000 clones, with 40% to 50% occurring once and the leading ten covering about 18%. The chain employs TRBV27 and TRBJ2-1; D not resolved. Specimen: CD8+ T cells sorted from blood, collected at week 0. The sequence was collected from a human donor with alopecia areata. The CDR3 nucleotides are TGTGCCAGCAGTTTCTCTGGGATGCCCTACAATGAGCAGTTCTTC. The encoded protein is CASSFSGMPYNEQFF.